This is a list of T cell receptor beta chains from one sample in a study of blood T cell repertoires in COVID-19. Profiling relied on immunoSEQ multiplex PCR, and the TCRdb table lists in-frame clones only, not all of them. The sample holds around 72,000 clones; over 80% are singletons and the top ten take 5% to 8%. The sequencing sample was made of peripheral blood. These receptors were collected from a woman in her forties or fifties with acute or convalescent COVID-19. Both conserved end residues are part of each CDR3. D genes are given only for firm matches. The size field is filled for only some rows; it gives once, few, many or a size class.

v_call	d_call	j_call	clone_size	cdr3_nt	cdr3_aa
TRBV9	TRBD2	TRBJ2-3	.	TGTGCCAGCAGCGTAGCCTCGGGGGGTGATATGGATACGCAGTATTTT	CASSVASGGDMDTQYF
TRBV5-1	TRBD1	TRBJ2-1	.	TGCGCCAGCAGCGCCGGGGGCAGGGGGCAGGATGAGCAGTTCTTC	CASSAGGRGQDEQFF
TRBV19	.	TRBJ1-3	.	TGTGCCAGTAGTATGGAGGGGAACTCTGGAAACACCATATATTTT	CASSMEGNSGNTIYF
TRBV30	TRBD1	TRBJ1-1	few	TGTGCCACGGGGACAGCTGAAGCTTTCTTT	CATGTAEAFF
TRBV5-1	.	TRBJ1-2	.	TGCGCCAGCACCATAACCGGGACACCGGAATATGGCTACACCTTC	CASTITGTPEYGYTF
TRBV11-1	TRBD1	TRBJ2-3	.	TGTGCCAGCAGCTTCTGGGACAGCTACACAGATACGCAGTATTTT	CASSFWDSYTDTQYF
TRBV7-2	.	TRBJ2-7	.	TGTGCCAGCAGCTTCCCCGGACAGCCGGGTCAGGACTTC	CASSFPGQPGQDF
TRBV4-2	TRBD2	TRBJ2-1	.	TGTGCCAGCAGCCAAGATGGTAGCGGGAGCAGCTACAATGAGCAGTTCTTC	CASSQDGSGSSYNEQFF
TRBV24-1	.	TRBJ2-1	.	TGTGCCACCAGTGATGGTGGCAGGTTGCGCGATGAGCAGTTCTTC	CATSDGGRLRDEQFF
TRBV6-5	.	TRBJ1-6	.	TGTGCCAGCAATTTGGCCACAAATTCACCCCTCCACTTT	CASNLATNSPLHF
TRBV6-5	.	TRBJ2-3	.	TGTGCCAGCAGTTTCCTCGGGCGGGCCCACACAGATACGCAGTATTTT	CASSFLGRAHTDTQYF
TRBV7-9	TRBD1	TRBJ1-6	.	TGTGCCAGCAGCTTCGGACAGGGGGCCGGATTTAATAATTCACCCCTCCACTTT	CASSFGQGAGFNNSPLHF
TRBV30	.	TRBJ1-2	.	TGTGCCTGGAGTGTACAATCCGTTGGCTATGGCTACACCTTC	CAWSVQSVGYGYTF
TRBV19	TRBD2	TRBJ2-4	once	TGTGCCAGTAGTACCTGGACGGTGGGGGGGAAAACCAAAAACATTCAGTACTTC	CASSTWTVGGKTKNIQYF
TRBV18	TRBD2	TRBJ2-7	.	TGTGCCAGCTCACCGACTAGCGGGGGAGCTTACGAGCAGTACTTC	CASSPTSGGAYEQYF